This TCR beta chain comes out of a study of blood T cell repertoires in COVID-19. The overall study: Samples representing acute and convalescent COVID-19 were sourced from the United States, Italy and Spain. T cells, B-cell-depleted T cells, or PBMCs provided the cDNA or gDNA that served as material.

The CDR3 is 16 residues long. The trim removed 2 bases at V and 5 bases at J, leaving 10 bases unmatched. Germline values: CDR1 SGHNT, CDR2 YENEEA. Original processing methods: Using reference gene primer amplification, nucleated cell counts were estimated. TCRdb keeps only in-frame clones here, not all; method: immunoSEQ multiplex PCR. That table is the source of V, J and clone size, and D and trimming were worked out from the DNA. The data show 150,000 or so clones, around 88% seen once. This sequence was found in a man aged 55 to 70 with active or convalescent COVID-19. Sample: peripheral blood. V usage is TRBV11-3 and J usage is TRBJ2-7; 9 bases match TRBD2. This chain's CDR3 is CASSLISGSSRHEQYF. DNA of the CDR3: TGTGCCAGCAGCTTAATTAGCGGGAGTAGTCGCCACGAGCAGTACTTC.